These 22 T cell receptor beta chains were sequenced from one sample in a study of OX40 agonist ivuxolimab in advanced cancers. TCRdb's copy holds only in-frame clones and misses some; the assay was immunoSEQ multiplex PCR. The data contain 90,000 to 95,000 clones, more than 70% of them singletons. Here the sequenced sample was CD4+ or CD8+ T cells sorted from blood, taken in a trial of the OX40 agonist ivuxolimab. The receptors shown here come from an adult with an advanced solid tumor such as melanoma, head and neck, liver or kidney cancer.

V gene TRBV6-5 combines with J gene TRBJ2-2; unclear D gene. The CDR3 contains 15 residues. Trimming stripped 5 bases from V and 4 bases from J, with 14 bases between. The germline CDR1 and CDR2 sequences are MNHEY and SVGAGI. CDR3 in DNA: TGTGCCAGCAGTCGATATCAAAGAGGCACCGGGGAGCTGTTTTTT. Amino acid sequence: CASSRYQRGTGELFF.

The chain couples TRBV11-1 to TRBJ2-1; the D call may be TRBD1 or TRBD2 (5 bases each). This CDR3 has 15 amino acids. With 5 bases removed from V and 9 bases from J, the gap between germline ends came to 20 bases. In germline, CDR1 is SGHAT, CDR2 FQDESV (reference sequence). CDR3 in amino acids: CASSAGAGPATEQFF. CDR3 DNA sequence: TGTGCCAGCAGCGCCGGGGCAGGCCCCGCTACTGAGCAGTTCTTC.

The chain links TRBV15 to TRBJ1-4; 8 nucleotides line up with TRBD1. CDR1 is LNHNV, CDR2 YYDKDF, per germline (reference sequence). The CDR3 runs to 16 residues. Germline trimming cut 2 bases from V and 4 bases from J; bases unmatched to any gene: 6. CDR3 nucleotides: TGTGCCACCAGCAGAAGAAGGACAGGGAGTAATGAAAAACTGTTTTTT. It yields the protein CATSRRRTGSNEKLFF.

The rearrangement uses TRBV28 and TRBJ2-1; TRBD2 aligns across 9 bases. From germline, CDR1 is MDHEN and CDR2 SYDVKM. The length of the CDR3 is 17 residues. V gave up 2 bases and J gave up 1 base; unmatched junction bases: 6. The CDR3 DNA follows: TGTGCCAGCAGTTTACCTTTAGCGGGAGTTTCCTACAATGAGCAGTTCTTC. Its translation: CASSLPLAGVSYNEQFF.

Here the CDR3 DNA reads TGTGCCAGCAGCCCTCAGACAGGGGGCGCGAGTAATACGCAGTATTTT. It is translated as CASSPQTGGASNTQYF. The chain joins TRBV9 to TRBJ2-3; TRBD1 matches 10 bases. The CDR3 is 16 amino acids. The germline CDR1 and CDR2 sequences are SGDLS and YYNGEE. Losses at the gene ends were 4 bases for V and 7 bases for J; bases not matched to a gene: 12.

The rearrangement uses TRBV4-1 and TRBJ2-1; 7 nucleotides align to TRBD2. J gave up 8 bases and V 2 bases, and 9 bases lay outside the gene matches. The germline V gene encodes CDR1 MGHRA and CDR2 YSYEKL. CDR3 length: 15 amino acids. The CDR3 loop is CASSQSAGAPDEQFF. The DNA of the CDR3 is TGCGCCAGCAGCCAATCTGCGGGAGCCCCCGATGAGCAGTTCTTC.

This rearrangement joins TRBV2 to TRBJ2-1; 10 positions agree with TRBD1. The V and J ends lost 6 bases and 9 bases, in that order; junction bases with no gene match: 5. Germline V gene sequence: CDR1 SNHLY, CDR2 FYNNEI. The CDR3 length is 13 residues. CDR3 sequence: CASSSGTGVEQFF. DNA of the CDR3: TGTGCCAGCAGCTCCGGGACAGGGGTTGAGCAGTTCTTC.

This clone was observed a single time. The chain carries TRBV5-1 and TRBJ1-1, with D possibly TRBD1 on 6 matching bases. V lost 2 bases and J lost 5, with 10 bases in between. The CDR3 has 13 residues. CDR1 is SGHRS and CDR2 is YFSETQ in the germline V gene. Here the CDR3 reads CASSFQGSTEAFF. The CDR3, as DNA: TGCGCCAGCAGCTTTCAGGGGTCAACTGAAGCTTTCTTT.

The chain links TRBV9 to TRBJ1-2, with no clear D. The ends were cut back, 0 bases at V and 8 bases at J, with 11 bases in the middle. Per germline, CDR1 SGDLS and CDR2 YYNGEE. The CDR3 consists of 13 residues. CDR3 loop: CASSVASGVGYTF. Written as DNA, the CDR3 is TGTGCCAGCAGCGTAGCCTCGGGAGTGGGCTACACCTTC.

CDR3 sequence reads: CASSLSGRAADTQYF. The CDR3 bases are TGTGCCAGCAGCTTAAGCGGGAGGGCCGCGGATACGCAGTATTTT. The chain has TRBV7-2 and TRBJ2-3; 10 bases are a match to TRBD2. The CDR3 is 15 residues long. Germline V CDR1 and CDR2: SGHTA, FQGNSA. With 2 bases clipped from V and 6 bases from J, the junction kept 5 bases outside the gene matches.

Comment on this clone: This same CDR3 is encoded by further DNA sequences in the sample. The CDR3 reads CASSIGRGPNQPQHF. The CDR3 nucleotides read TGTGCCAGTAGTATAGGCAGGGGCCCAAATCAGCCCCAGCATTTT. The chain has TRBV19 and TRBJ1-5; possibly TRBD1 for D (6 bases). Trimming took off 1 base at V and 4 bases at J, with 11 bases between the two ends. Germline V gene data show CDR1 as LNHDA and CDR2 as SQIVND (reference sequence). The CDR3 is made up of 15 amino acids.

V gene TRBV11-3 combines with J gene TRBJ2-2; 9 nucleotides align to TRBD2. This CDR3 is built from 16 residues. Germline CDR1 reads SGHNT; CDR2 reads YENEEA. V lost 1 base and J lost 4; bases outside the gene matches: 4. The CDR3 here is CASSLALAGSTGELFF. The CDR3 DNA reads as TGTGCCAGCAGCTTAGCCCTAGCGGGGTCCACCGGGGAGCTGTTTTTT.

This clone came up a few times. Other DNA sequences in this sample translate to the same CDR3. This chain links TRBV19 with TRBJ1-5, with TRBD1 identical over 8 bases. This CDR3 is 15 amino acids long. The germline V gene has CDR1 LNHDA and CDR2 SQIVND (reference sequence). The V gene end was trimmed by 5 bases and the J gene end by 0 bases; junction bases not matched to a gene: 3. CDR3 in DNA: TGTGCCAGTAGTCCCGGACAGGGTAGCAATCAGCCCCAGCATTTT. It encodes CASSPGQGSNQPQHF.

The genes are TRBV11-2 and TRBJ2-3; the match to TRBD1 covers 8 bases. The CDR3 covers 14 residues. V shed 6 bases and J 5 bases; nucleotides not matched to a gene: 7. From germline, CDR1 is SGHAT and CDR2 FQNNGV. The CDR3 here is CASRQGAGGDTQYF. CDR3 bases: TGTGCCAGCAGGCAGGGGGCCGGGGGAGATACGCAGTATTTT.

This rearrangement joins TRBV7-9 to TRBJ1-2; D gene ambiguous. Between the trimmed V and J ends, which lost 5 bases and 0 bases, there was a span of 7 bases. Germline lookup yields CDR1 SEHNR and CDR2 FQNEAQ (reference sequence). This CDR3 is built from 13 residues. CDR3 DNA: TGTGCCAGCAGCCCGACCGCTAACTATGGCTACACCTTC. Translation: CASSPTANYGYTF.

This chain links TRBV19 with TRBJ1-4; D uncertain. With 5 bases removed from V and 4 bases from J, the gap between germline ends came to 8 bases. The CDR3 has 13 amino acids. Germline V gene lookup returns CDR1 LNHDA and CDR2 SQIVND (reference sequence). The chain's CDR3 is CASSFKVNEKLFF. The CDR3 coding sequence is TGTGCCAGTAGTTTCAAAGTTAATGAAAAACTGTTTTTT.

The gene calls are TRBV27 and TRBJ2-7, with a weak D call TRBD1 (5 bases). Germline V lookup: CDR1 MNHEY, CDR2 SMNVEV (reference sequence). This CDR3 contains 14 residues. V lost 3 bases and J 2 bases, leaving 11 bases between the germline ends. The CDR3 loop reads CASSLGDRTYEQYF. The CDR3 DNA reads TGTGCCAGCAGTTTGGGCGACAGAACCTACGAGCAGTACTTC.

This clone was counted once. The V gene is TRBV27, the J gene TRBJ2-5; D might be TRBD2 (6 bases). V lost 5 bases and J lost 13, with 20 bases in between. CDR1 and CDR2 from the germline V gene are MNHEY and SMNVEV (reference sequence). The CDR3 has 13 amino acids. The chain's CDR3 is CASSPMGPSVLYF. CDR3 bases: TGTGCCAGCAGTCCTATGGGCCCTAGCGTCCTGTACTTC.

The J gene is TRBJ2-1, the V gene TRBV10-2; D possibly corresponds to TRBD2 (6 bases). The CDR3 is 15 residues long. V lost 4 bases and J lost 2, with 12 bases in between. Germline V gives CDR1 WSHSY, CDR2 SAAADI. The CDR3 nucleotides are TGCGCCAGCAGTGTTGGGACTCCCCCCTACAATGAGCAGTTCTTC. Protein product: CASSVGTPPYNEQFF.

This clone was seen a single time. The genes are TRBV11-1 and TRBJ2-7; the match to TRBD2 covers 13 bases. V lost 4 bases and J lost 0; bases outside the gene matches: 6. CDR3 length: 17 residues. Germline V CDR1 and CDR2: SGHAT, FQDESV (reference sequence). The CDR3 region has the DNA TGTGCCAGCAGCTCCCAGGGACTAGCGGGGAACTCCTACGAGCAGTACTTC. It yields the protein CASSSQGLAGNSYEQYF. The complete variable domain, with remaining parts taken from reference TRBV11-1 and TRBJ2-7, reads EAEVAQSPRYKITEKSQAVAFWCDPISGHATLYWYRQILGQGPELLVQFQDESVVDDSQLPKDRFSAERLKGVDSTLKIQPAELGDSAMYLCASSSQGLAGNSYEQYFGPGTRLTVT.

This clone was seen only once. V and J are TRBV21-1 and TRBJ1-5. TRBV21-1 is a recognized pseudogene. This CDR3 spans 15 amino acids. CDR3 nucleotide sequence: TGTGCCAGCGGGACGGTTCGTTATAGCAATCAGCCCCAGCATTTT. Translated: CASGTVRYSNQPQHF.

The J gene is TRBJ1-2, the V gene TRBV21-1; the table's D call of TRBD1 was not tested on the DNA. TRBV21-1 is recorded as a pseudogene. CDR3 length equals 14 residues. The CDR3 bases are TGTGCCAGCAGCAAAGGACAGGGGTGCTATGGCTACACCTTC. Translating it yields CASSKGQGCYGYTF.